Following are 20 T cell receptor beta chains from one sample sequenced in a study of monozygotic twins with inflammatory bowel disease. TCRdb reprocessed the 5' RACE reads and reports one entry per CDR3 protein, with no DNA. The sample spans about 43,000 distinct CDR3 sequences; the ten largest clones claim about 4.9%. Material: blood. Source of these receptors: a human donor with ulcerative colitis or Crohn's disease, or a healthy co-twin of an affected twin (not recorded which).

The V and J genes are TRBV10-3 and TRBJ1-5; TCRdb proposes TRBD1, but this gene call is untestable without DNA. From germline, CDR1 is ENHRY and CDR2 SYGVKD. This CDR3 contains 14 residues. CDR3 residues: CAISSGTGNQPQHF.

V and J are TRBV11-2 and TRBJ2-2; checking the TCRdb D call of TRBD1 is not possible without DNA. This CDR3 has 16 amino acids. CDR1 is SGHAT, CDR2 FQNNGV, per germline. CDR3 in amino acids: CASSFPGTGGTGELFF.

The chain recombines TRBV27 with TRBJ2-7. Germline V CDR1 and CDR2: MNHEY, SMNVEV (reference sequence). The CDR3 extends over 13 amino acids. CDR3 loop: CASSRTNSYEQYF.

The chain employs TRBV3-1 and TRBJ2-1; no DNA is available, so the TRBD2 call from TCRdb remains unchecked. The germline V gene encodes CDR1 LGHDT and CDR2 YNNKEL (reference sequence). This CDR3 is 15 amino acids long. The CDR3 sequence is CASTPGRERRDEQFF.

The gene calls are TRBV11-3 and TRBJ2-3; TCRdb proposes TRBD1, but this gene call is untestable without DNA. Germline V gene lookup returns CDR1 SGHNT and CDR2 YENEEA. This CDR3 contains 15 residues. The CDR3 protein is CASSLGTGGTDTQYF.

The chain combines TRBV5-1 with TRBJ2-2. Germline-derived CDR1 and CDR2 are SGHRS and YFSETQ. The CDR3 length is 14 residues. This CDR3 is CASSLDRSYGELFF.

This chain joins TRBV20-1 and TRBJ2-2; no DNA is available, so the TRBD2 call from TCRdb remains unchecked. CDR1 DFQATT and CDR2 SNEGSKA come from the germline V gene (reference sequence). The CDR3 is 15 residues long. This CDR3 reads CSARPQGAGGGELFF.

The V call is TRBV7-9, the J call TRBJ2-1; lacking DNA, the TRBD2 call made by TCRdb goes unchecked. In germline, CDR1 is SEHNR, CDR2 FQNEAQ (reference sequence). The CDR3 is 14 residues long. CDR3 sequence reads: CASSFLSSSNEQFF.

The chain has TRBV20-1 and TRBJ1-1; the D call from TCRdb, TRBD1, cannot be confirmed without DNA. The CDR3 spans 15 residues. CDR1 DFQATT and CDR2 SNEGSKA come from the germline V gene (reference sequence). CDR3 sequence reads: CSARRATGGVTEAFF.

This rearrangement joins TRBV20-1 to TRBJ1-3. The CDR3 extends over 14 amino acids. Germline V lookup: CDR1 DFQATT, CDR2 SNEGSKA (reference sequence). This chain's CDR3 is CSASAGSSGNTIYF.

This sequence joins TRBV6-6 and TRBJ1-2. CDR3 size: 14 residues. Germline CDR1 reads MNHNY; CDR2 reads SVGAGI (reference sequence). Here the CDR3 reads CASSYGGGGYGYTF.

CDR3 region: CASSLGTNPNEQFF. The chain uses TRBV5-5 and TRBJ2-1; TCRdb proposes TRBD2, but this gene call is untestable without DNA. The CDR3 loop spans 14 amino acids. From germline, CDR1 is SGHKS and CDR2 YYEKEE (reference sequence).

The chain is built from TRBV5-1 and TRBJ1-1. The CDR3 spans 15 residues. CDR1 SGHRS and CDR2 YFSETQ come from the germline V gene. The CDR3 region is CASSFNSHVNTEAFF.

V gene TRBV7-9 combines with J gene TRBJ1-6; the TCRdb D gene call, TRBD1, has no DNA to confirm it. The CDR3 runs to 15 residues. CDR1 SEHNR and CDR2 FQNEAQ come from the germline V gene (reference sequence). The CDR3 loop reads CASSPTDREYSPLHF.

The rearrangement uses TRBV28 and TRBJ2-7; there is no DNA to check the TCRdb D call of TRBD2. CDR1 and CDR2 (germline): MDHEN, SYDVKM. This CDR3 has 12 residues. CDR3 residues: CASSSGGYEQYF.

The chain uses TRBV7-2 and TRBJ1-1. This CDR3 is 13 amino acids long. Germline CDR1 SGHTA, CDR2 FQGNSA. This CDR3 is CASSLNSKTEAFF.

The rearrangement links TRBV5-1 to TRBJ2-6; the TRBD1 assignment by TCRdb is unverifiable without DNA. The CDR3 has 15 residues. Looked up from germline, CDR1 is SGHRS and CDR2 is YFSETQ. The CDR3 protein is CASRLTGTGANVLTF. The full variable domain, completed using reference TRBV5-1 and TRBJ2-6, is KAGVTQTPRYLIKTRGQQVTLSCSPISGHRSVSWYQQTPGQGLQFLFEYFSETQRNKGNFPGRFSGRQFSNSRSEMNVSTLELGDSALYLCASRLTGTGANVLTFGAGSRLTVL.

The rearrangement joins TRBV2 to TRBJ1-1; the TCRdb call, TRBD1, lacks DNA for checking. This CDR3 is built from 14 residues. Germline CDR1 is SNHLY and CDR2 is FYNNEI. The CDR3 reads CASSERGGNTEAFF.

V usage is TRBV28 and J usage is TRBJ2-4; TCRdb names TRBD2, which stays unverified in the absence of DNA. This CDR3 contains 15 residues. Germline CDR1 and CDR2: MDHEN and SYDVKM. CDR3 sequence reads: CASRGRLLAKNIQYF. Based on the CDR3 plus reference TRBV28 and TRBJ2-4, the full variable domain is DVKVTQSSRYLVKRTGEKVFLECVQDMDHENMFWYRQDPGLGLRLIYFSYDVKMKEKGDIPEGYSVSREKKERFSLILESASTNQTSMYLCASRGRLLAKNIQYFGAGTRLSVL.

This clonotype is labeled medium-sized based on frequency. The genes are TRBV7-8 and TRBJ1-2. The CDR3 totals 15 residues. Germline assignment: CDR1 SGHVS and CDR2 FQNEAQ. The CDR3 loop reads CASSLGLGTNYGYTF.